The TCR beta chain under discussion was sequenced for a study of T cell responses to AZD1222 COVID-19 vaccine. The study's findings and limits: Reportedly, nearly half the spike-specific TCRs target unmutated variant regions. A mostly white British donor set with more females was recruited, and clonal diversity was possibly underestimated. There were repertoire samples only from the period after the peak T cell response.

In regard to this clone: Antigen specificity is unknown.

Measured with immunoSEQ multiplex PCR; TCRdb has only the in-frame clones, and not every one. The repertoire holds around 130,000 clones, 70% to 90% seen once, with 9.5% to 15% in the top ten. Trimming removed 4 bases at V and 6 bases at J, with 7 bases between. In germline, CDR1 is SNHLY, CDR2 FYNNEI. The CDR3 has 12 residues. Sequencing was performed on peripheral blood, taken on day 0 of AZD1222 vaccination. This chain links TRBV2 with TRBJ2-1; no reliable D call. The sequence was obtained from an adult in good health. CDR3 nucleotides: TGTGCCAGCAGTGCCAGCGTCAATGAGCAGTTCTTC. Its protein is CASSASVNEQFF.